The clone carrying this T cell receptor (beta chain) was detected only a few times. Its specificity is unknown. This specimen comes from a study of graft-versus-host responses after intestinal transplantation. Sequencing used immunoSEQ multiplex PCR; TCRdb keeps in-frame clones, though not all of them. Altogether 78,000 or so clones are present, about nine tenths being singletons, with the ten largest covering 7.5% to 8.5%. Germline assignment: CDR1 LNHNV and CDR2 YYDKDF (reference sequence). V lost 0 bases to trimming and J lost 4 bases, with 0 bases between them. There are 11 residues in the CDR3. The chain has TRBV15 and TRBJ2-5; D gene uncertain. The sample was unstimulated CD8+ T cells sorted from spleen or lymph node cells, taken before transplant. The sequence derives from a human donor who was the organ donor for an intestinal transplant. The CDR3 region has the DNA TGTGCCACCAGCAGAGAAGAGACCCAGTACTTC. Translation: CATSREETQYF.